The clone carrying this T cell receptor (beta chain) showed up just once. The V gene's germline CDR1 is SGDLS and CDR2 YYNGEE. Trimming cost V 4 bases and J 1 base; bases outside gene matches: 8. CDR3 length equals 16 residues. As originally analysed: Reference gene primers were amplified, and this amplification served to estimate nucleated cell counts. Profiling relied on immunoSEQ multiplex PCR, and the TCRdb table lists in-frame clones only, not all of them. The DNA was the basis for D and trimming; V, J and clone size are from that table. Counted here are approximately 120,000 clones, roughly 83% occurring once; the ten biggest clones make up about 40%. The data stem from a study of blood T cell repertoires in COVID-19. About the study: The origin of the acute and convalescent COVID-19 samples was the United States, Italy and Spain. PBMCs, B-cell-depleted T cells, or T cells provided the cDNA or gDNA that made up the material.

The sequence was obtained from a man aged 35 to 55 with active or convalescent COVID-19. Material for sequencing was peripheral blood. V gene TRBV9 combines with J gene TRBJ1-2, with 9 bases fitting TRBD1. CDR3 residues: CASSRDPTGGNYGYTF. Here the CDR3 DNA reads TGTGCCAGCAGCCGCGACCCGACAGGGGGTAACTATGGCTACACCTTC.